This note documents a single T cell receptor beta chain sequence. Its antigen remains unknown. The data were obtained in a study of T cell responses to AZD1222 COVID-19 vaccine. Study observations and caveats: Among spike-specific TCRs, nearly half reportedly target unmutated variant regions. It was only 6 or 7 AZD1222 recipients who were seropositive at baseline.

Method: immunoSEQ multiplex PCR; TCRdb's copy keeps in-frame clones and lacks some. The sample consists of 90,000 to 150,000 clones, 80% to 90% of them appearing once. This CDR3 spans 15 amino acids. The junction had 8 bases not matched to a gene; V was cut back by 6 bases and J by 6 bases. Germline assignment: CDR1 LGHNT and CDR2 FRNRAP. The chain combines TRBV12-5 with TRBJ1-5; 10 bases are a match to TRBD1. The sequence derives from an adult in good health. The sample in question was peripheral blood, obtained on day 0 of AZD1222 vaccination. CDR3 protein: CASGTPRQGAQPQHF. DNA of the CDR3: TGTGCTAGTGGAACCCCTCGACAGGGGGCTCAGCCCCAGCATTTT.